Listed below are T cell receptor beta chains from one sample, sequenced in a study of shared clonotypes between healthy human individuals. The data were produced by immunoSEQ multiplex PCR, yet TCRdb's version contains in-frame clones alone and is incomplete. Among over 1.5 million clones listed, approximately 98% were seen once. Sequences were obtained from naive CD4+ T cells sorted from blood. These receptors were taken from a man aged 30-40 years in good health. The CDR3 runs from the conserved cysteine through the conserved F or W. Fields, in order: V gene, D gene, clone size, J gene, CDR3 protein, CDR3 DNA. A D gene is named only where the DNA matches it firmly. The size entry is marked missing in some rows and otherwise reads once, few, many or a size class.

>TRBV2|NA|NA|TRBJ1-4
CASSQGVYEKLFF
TGTGCCAGCAGCCAGGGAGTGTATGAAAAACTGTTTTTT
>TRBV19|NA|NA|TRBJ2-5
CASSQSRVAIETQYF
TGTGCCAGTAGCCAGTCCAGGGTGGCGATAGAGACCCAGTACTTC
>TRBV5-1|NA|NA|TRBJ2-3
CASSLGGLNSDTQYF
TGCGCCAGCAGCTTGGGAGGGCTAAACTCAGATACGCAGTATTTT
>TRBV29-1|NA|NA|TRBJ2-5
CSVKPREETQYF
TGCAGCGTGAAGCCTAGGGAAGAGACCCAGTACTTC
>TRBV5-1|NA|NA|TRBJ2-7
CASSLDPTNYEQYF
TGCGCCAGCAGCTTGGACCCTACAAACTACGAGCAGTACTTC
>TRBV9|NA|once|TRBJ1-1
CASSWAGAGSEAFF
TGTGCCAGCAGCTGGGCAGGGGCGGGGTCTGAAGCTTTCTTT
>TRBV7-9|NA|NA|TRBJ1-4
CASSLSGGDRYEKLFF
TGTGCCAGCAGCTTATCGGGAGGAGACCGTTATGAAAAACTGTTTTTT
>TRBV5-1|NA|NA|TRBJ2-2
CASSRSRGSTGELFF
TGCGCCAGCAGCCGCTCCAGGGGTAGCACCGGGGAGCTGTTTTTT
>TRBV28|TRBD2|once|TRBJ2-7
CASSSPKGGSIYEQYF
TGTGCCAGCAGTTCCCCCAAGGGCGGGAGTATCTACGAGCAGTACTTC
>TRBV11-2|NA|NA|TRBJ1-3
CASSLAPALLSGNTIYF
TGTGCCAGCAGCTTAGCACCTGCCTTACTCTCTGGAAACACCATATATTTT
>TRBV15|TRBD2|NA|TRBJ2-1
CATSNSGKGYNEQFF
TGTGCCACCAGCAATAGCGGGAAGGGTTACAATGAGCAGTTCTTC
>TRBV7-2|TRBD2|NA|TRBJ2-1
CASSLRGSAGGLDIEQFF
TGTGCCAGCAGCTTGAGGGGGTCAGCGGGAGGGTTAGATATTGAGCAGTTCTTC
>TRBV7-7|NA|once|TRBJ2-7
CASSLHAVTDFQKGEQYF
TGTGCCAGCAGCTTACATGCGGTGACTGATTTTCAAAAGGGCGAGCAGTACTTC
>TRBV7-6|NA|NA|TRBJ2-3
CASSLGLVSDTQYF
TGTGCCAGCAGCTTGGGACTCGTCTCGGATACGCAGTATTTT
>TRBV28|TRBD2|NA|TRBJ2-7
CASTSPASGSYEQYF
TGTGCCAGCACCTCTCCGGCTAGCGGGAGTTACGAGCAGTACTTC
>TRBV28|NA|once|TRBJ2-1
CASSRGRAEQFF
TGTGCCAGCAGTCGAGGGCGCGCCGAGCAGTTCTTC
>TRBV7-8|NA|NA|TRBJ2-1
CASSPKRTSWYNEQFF
TGTGCCAGCAGCCCGAAGAGAACTAGCTGGTACAATGAGCAGTTCTTC
>TRBV7-6|TRBD1|NA|TRBJ2-7
CASSLVPGQGYEQYF
TGTGCCAGCAGCTTAGTGCCAGGACAGGGCTACGAGCAGTACTTC
>TRBV15|TRBD1|NA|TRBJ1-2
CATSRDRQGVYIYGYTF
TGTGCCACCAGCAGAGACCGACAGGGGGTTTATATCTATGGCTACACCTTC
>TRBV10-1|NA|NA|TRBJ2-1
CASGSYNEQFF
TGCGCCAGCGGCTCCTACAATGAGCAGTTCTTC
>TRBV7-8|NA|NA|TRBJ1-5
CASSLDGSYSNQPQHF
TGTGCCAGCAGCTTAGACGGGAGTTATAGCAATCAGCCCCAGCATTTT
>TRBV19|TRBD2|NA|TRBJ2-3
CASVRGGSTDTQYF
TGTGCCAGTGTTCGGGGGGGAAGCACAGATACGCAGTATTTT
>TRBV7-3|TRBD1|NA|TRBJ1-1
CASSVRRTGSNTEAFF
TGTGCCAGCAGCGTAAGAAGGACAGGTTCGAACACTGAAGCTTTCTTT
>TRBV5-6|TRBD1|NA|TRBJ2-6
CASSLTQGLGANVLTF
TGTGCCAGCAGCTTGACACAGGGGCTTGGGGCCAACGTCCTGACTTTC
>TRBV7-3|NA|NA|TRBJ2-1
CASSLLASYNEQFF
TGTGCCAGCAGCTTGCTAGCGAGCTACAATGAGCAGTTCTTC
>TRBV19|NA|NA|TRBJ1-2
CASNSGARRHGYTF
TGTGCCAGTAACTCAGGGGCTCGTCGTCATGGCTACACCTTC
>TRBV19|TRBD2|once|TRBJ2-7
CASSRTSLTYEQYF
TGTGCCAGTAGCCGGACTAGCTTGACCTACGAGCAGTACTTC
>TRBV7-9|TRBD1|NA|TRBJ2-7
CASSFSRQGSYEQYF
TGTGCCAGCAGCTTTTCCCGACAGGGGAGCTACGAGCAGTACTTC
>TRBV28|NA|NA|TRBJ2-7
CASSSPGEGSYEQYF
TGTGCCAGCAGCTCACCGGGAGAGGGAAGCTACGAGCAGTACTTC
>TRBV11-3|NA|NA|TRBJ2-3
CASSPGLSTDTQYF
TGTGCCAGCAGCCCTGGCTTGAGCACAGATACGCAGTATTTT
>TRBV6-4|NA|NA|TRBJ1-1
CASSDRAGATAEAFF
TGTGCCAGCAGTGACCGGGCAGGGGCTACGGCTGAAGCTTTCTTT
>TRBV5-6|NA|NA|TRBJ2-1
CASSLVRWGDEQFF
TGTGCCAGCAGCTTGGTGAGGTGGGGGGATGAGCAGTTCTTC
>TRBV10-3|NA|once|TRBJ2-2
CAIRKGQPPNTGELFF
TGTGCCATCAGAAAAGGACAGCCACCGAACACCGGGGAGCTGTTTTTT
>TRBV10-3|NA|NA|TRBJ2-3
CAISDGGASTDTQYF
TGTGCCATCAGTGACGGCGGGGCTAGCACAGATACGCAGTATTTT
>TRBV30|TRBD1|NA|TRBJ2-5
CAWNRGTGAETQYF
TGTGCCTGGAACCGAGGGACAGGCGCCGAGACCCAGTACTTC
>TRBV10-3|NA|NA|TRBJ2-5
CAISDRKGETQYF
TGTGCCATCAGTGACAGAAAGGGGGAGACCCAGTACTTC
>TRBV6-5|NA|NA|TRBJ2-2
CASSFSGRRTGELFF
TGTGCCAGCAGTTTCTCCGGGAGACGGACCGGGGAGCTGTTTTTT
>TRBV2|TRBD2|NA|TRBJ2-5
CASSEVGGWAKETQYF
TGTGCCAGCAGTGAGGTGGGAGGGTGGGCCAAGGAGACCCAGTACTTC
>TRBV5-4|NA|NA|TRBJ2-3
CASRDEPLKRGNSTDTQYF
TGTGCCAGCAGGGACGAACCGCTCAAGAGGGGTAATAGCACAGATACGCAGTATTTT
>TRBV6-5|NA|NA|TRBJ1-1
CASRGANTEAFF
TGTGCCAGCCGAGGAGCGAACACTGAAGCTTTCTTT
>TRBV18|NA|NA|TRBJ2-1
CASSPRDRGEQFF
TGTGCCAGCTCACCAAGGGATCGGGGGGAGCAGTTCTTC
>TRBV10-2|NA|NA|TRBJ1-5
CASAQGGINQPQHF
TGCGCCAGCGCCCAGGGAGGCATCAATCAGCCCCAGCATTTT
>TRBV5-4|NA|NA|TRBJ2-3
CASSLGATEDTQYF
TGTGCCAGCAGCCTTGGGGCGACGGAAGATACGCAGTATTTT
>TRBV4-1|NA|NA|TRBJ2-3
CASSSTLGTDTQYF
TGCGCCAGCAGCTCTACTTTGGGGACAGATACGCAGTATTTT
>TRBV28|NA|NA|TRBJ2-7
CASSIYYRSSEQYF
TGTGCCAGCAGCATCTACTACAGGTCCAGCGAGCAGTACTTC
>TRBV15|TRBD1|NA|TRBJ2-7
CATSRVSGTGTYEQYF
TGTGCCACCAGCAGAGTCTCCGGGACAGGGACCTACGAGCAGTACTTC